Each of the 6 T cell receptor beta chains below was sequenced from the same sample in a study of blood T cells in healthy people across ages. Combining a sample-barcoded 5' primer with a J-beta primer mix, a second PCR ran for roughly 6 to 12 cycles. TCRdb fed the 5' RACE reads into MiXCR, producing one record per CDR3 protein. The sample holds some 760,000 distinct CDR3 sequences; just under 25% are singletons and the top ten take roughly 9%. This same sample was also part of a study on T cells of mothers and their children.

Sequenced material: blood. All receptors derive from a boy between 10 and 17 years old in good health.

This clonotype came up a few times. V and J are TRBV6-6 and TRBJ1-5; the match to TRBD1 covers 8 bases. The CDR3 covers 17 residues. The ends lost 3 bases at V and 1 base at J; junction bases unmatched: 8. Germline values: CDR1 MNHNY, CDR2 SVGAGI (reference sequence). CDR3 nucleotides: TGTGCCAGCAGTTATCTGGGGCAGGGGGCGAGCAATCAGCCCCAGCATTTT. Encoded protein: CASSYLGQGASNQPQHF.

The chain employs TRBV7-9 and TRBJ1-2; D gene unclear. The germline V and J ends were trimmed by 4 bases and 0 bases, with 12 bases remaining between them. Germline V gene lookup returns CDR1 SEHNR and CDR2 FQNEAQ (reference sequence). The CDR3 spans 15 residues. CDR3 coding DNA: TGTGCCAGCAGCTCCAGCTTCACAACTAACTATGGCTACACCTTC. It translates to CASSSSFTTNYGYTF.

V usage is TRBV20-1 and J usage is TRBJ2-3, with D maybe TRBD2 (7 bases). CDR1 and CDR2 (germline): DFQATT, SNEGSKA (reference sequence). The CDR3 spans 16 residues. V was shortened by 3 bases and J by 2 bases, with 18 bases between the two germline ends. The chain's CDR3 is CSARPGGGGSTDTQYF. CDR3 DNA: TGCAGTGCTAGGCCTGGAGGGGGGGGATCCACAGATACGCAGTATTTT.

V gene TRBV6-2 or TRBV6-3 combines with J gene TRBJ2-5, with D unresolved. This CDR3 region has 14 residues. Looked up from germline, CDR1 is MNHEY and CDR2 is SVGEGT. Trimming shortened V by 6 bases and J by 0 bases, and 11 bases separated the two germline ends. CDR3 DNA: TGTGCCAGCAGCTACCACAGTTACCAAGAGACCCAGTACTTC. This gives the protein CASSYHSYQETQYF.

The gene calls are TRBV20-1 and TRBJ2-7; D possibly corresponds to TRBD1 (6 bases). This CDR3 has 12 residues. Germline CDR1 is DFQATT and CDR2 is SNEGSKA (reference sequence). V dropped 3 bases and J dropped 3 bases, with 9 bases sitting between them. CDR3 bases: TGCAGTGCTAGTAGGGGGAACTACGAGCAGTACTTC. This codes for CSASRGNYEQYF.

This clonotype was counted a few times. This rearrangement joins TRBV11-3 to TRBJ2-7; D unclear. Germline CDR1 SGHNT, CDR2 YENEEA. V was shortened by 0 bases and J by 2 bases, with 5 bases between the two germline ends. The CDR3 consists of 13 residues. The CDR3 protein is CASSLELPYEQYF. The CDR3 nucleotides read TGTGCCAGCAGCTTAGAACTTCCCTACGAGCAGTACTTC.